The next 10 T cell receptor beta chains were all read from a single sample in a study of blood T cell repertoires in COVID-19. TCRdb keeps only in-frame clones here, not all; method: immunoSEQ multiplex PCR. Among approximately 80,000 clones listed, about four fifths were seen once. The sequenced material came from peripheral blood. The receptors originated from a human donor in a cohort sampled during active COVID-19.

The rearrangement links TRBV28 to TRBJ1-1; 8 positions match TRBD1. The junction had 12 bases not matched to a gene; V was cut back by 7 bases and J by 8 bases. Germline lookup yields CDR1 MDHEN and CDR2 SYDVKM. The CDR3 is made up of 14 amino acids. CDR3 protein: CASTLPDRGREAFF. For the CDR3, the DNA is TGTGCCAGCACTCTCCCCGACAGGGGTCGAGAAGCTTTCTTT.

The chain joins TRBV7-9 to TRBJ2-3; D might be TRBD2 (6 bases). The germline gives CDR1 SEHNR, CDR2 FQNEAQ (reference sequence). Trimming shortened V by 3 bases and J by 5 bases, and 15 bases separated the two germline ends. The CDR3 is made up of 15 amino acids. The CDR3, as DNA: TGTGCCAGCAGCTTTAGCGGCTCTTGGCTAGATACGCAGTATTTT. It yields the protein CASSFSGSWLDTQYF.

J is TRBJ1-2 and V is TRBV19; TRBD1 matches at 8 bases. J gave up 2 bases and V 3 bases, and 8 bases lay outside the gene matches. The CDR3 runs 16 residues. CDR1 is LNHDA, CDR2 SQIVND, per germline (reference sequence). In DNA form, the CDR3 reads TGTGCCAGTAGTATGTACCAGGGGGCAGGAAACTATGGCTACACCTTC. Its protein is CASSMYQGAGNYGYTF.

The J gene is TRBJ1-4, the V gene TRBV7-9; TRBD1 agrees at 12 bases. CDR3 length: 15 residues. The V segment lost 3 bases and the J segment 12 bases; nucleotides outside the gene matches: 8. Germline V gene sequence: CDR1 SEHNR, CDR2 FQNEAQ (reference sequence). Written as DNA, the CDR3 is TGTGCCAGCAGCTTCCCGGGACAGGGGGCTCTGGAACTGTTTTTT. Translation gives CASSFPGQGALELFF. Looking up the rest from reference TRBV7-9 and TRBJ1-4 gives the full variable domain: DTGVSQNPRHKITKRGQNVTFRCDPISEHNRLYWYRQTLGQGPEFLTYFQNEAQLEKSRLLSDRFSAERPKGSFSTLEIQRTEQGDSAMYLCASSFPGQGALELFFGSGTQLSVL.

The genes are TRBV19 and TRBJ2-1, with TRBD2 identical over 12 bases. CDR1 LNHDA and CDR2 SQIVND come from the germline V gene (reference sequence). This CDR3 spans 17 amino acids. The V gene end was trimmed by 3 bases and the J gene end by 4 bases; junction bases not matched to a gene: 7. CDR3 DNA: TGTGCCAGTAGTATCGCTAGCGGGGGGGCCGTTTACAATGAGCAGTTCTTC. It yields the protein CASSIASGGAVYNEQFF.

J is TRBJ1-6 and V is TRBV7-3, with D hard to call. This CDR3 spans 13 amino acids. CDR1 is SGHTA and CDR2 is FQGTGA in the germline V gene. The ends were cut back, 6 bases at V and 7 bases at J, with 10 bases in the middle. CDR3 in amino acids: CASSLEGNSPLHF. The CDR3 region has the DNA TGTGCCAGCAGTCTCGAGGGAAATTCACCCCTCCACTTT.

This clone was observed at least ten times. In DNA, the CDR3 is TGCGCCAGCAGCCAAGTGGGCAGCCAAGAGACCCAGTACTTC. Translating gives CASSQVGSQETQYF. The V call is TRBV4-1, the J call TRBJ2-5; D unresolved. V dropped 1 base and J dropped 1 base, with 7 bases sitting between them. Germline-derived CDR1 and CDR2 are MGHRA and YSYEKL. This CDR3 comprises 14 residues.

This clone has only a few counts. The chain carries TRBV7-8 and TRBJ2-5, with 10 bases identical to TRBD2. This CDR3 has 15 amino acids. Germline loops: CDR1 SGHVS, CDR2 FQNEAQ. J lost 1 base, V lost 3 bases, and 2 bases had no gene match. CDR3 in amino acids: CASSFERGGQETQYF. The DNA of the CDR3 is TGTGCCAGCAGCTTCGAGCGGGGGGGCCAAGAGACCCAGTACTTC.

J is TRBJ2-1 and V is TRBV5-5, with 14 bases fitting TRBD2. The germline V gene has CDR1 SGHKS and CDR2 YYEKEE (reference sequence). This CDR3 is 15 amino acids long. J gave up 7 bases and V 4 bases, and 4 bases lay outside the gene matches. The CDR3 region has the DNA TGTGCCAGCAGCATGGGGACTAGCGGGAGTAATGAGCAGTTCTTC. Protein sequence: CASSMGTSGSNEQFF. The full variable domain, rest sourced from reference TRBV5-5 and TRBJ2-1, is DAGVTQSPTHLIKTRGQQVTLRCSPISGHKSVSWYQQVLGQGPQFIFQYYEKEERGRGNFPDRFSARQFPNYSSELNVNALLLGDSALYLCASSMGTSGSNEQFFGPGTRLTVL.

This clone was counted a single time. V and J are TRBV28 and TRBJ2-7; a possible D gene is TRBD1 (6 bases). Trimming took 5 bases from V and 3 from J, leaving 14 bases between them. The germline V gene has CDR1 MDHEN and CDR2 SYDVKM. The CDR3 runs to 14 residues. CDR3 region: CASSLGQHFYEQYF. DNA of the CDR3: TGTGCCAGCAGTCTCGGACAGCACTTCTACGAGCAGTACTTC.